The 9 T cell receptor beta chains listed next were all sequenced from one sample in a study of glioma-infiltrating T cells. The iRepertoire nested amplicon-rescue multiplex PCR amplified TCR alpha and beta CDR3s from RNA. TCRdb itself ran the multiplex PCR reads through MiXCR, one entry per CDR3 protein. Among about 130,000 distinct CDR3 sequences listed, roughly 20% were seen once. Sequencing input: glioma tissue, nonneoplastic brain tissue, or PBMCs (not recorded which). The origin of the receptors is a human donor with low-grade glioma or glioblastoma, undergoing nonglioma brain surgery, or in good health (not recorded which).

The table lists this clonotype with many counts. This chain uses TRBV20-1 with TRBJ1-1, with D possibly being TRBD1 (6 bases). Between the trimmed V and J ends, which lost 0 bases and 5 bases, there was a span of 19 bases. The CDR3 contains 16 residues. CDR1 and CDR2 (germline): DFQATT, SNEGSKA (reference sequence). Here the CDR3 DNA reads TGCAGTGCTAGAGATTGGGACACTGGGAGGGCGACTGAAGCTTTCTTT. Translation: CSARDWDTGRATEAFF.

This clonotype turned up a few times. This may stem from a read error, because a much larger clone lies one nucleotide away. As the CDR3 is not closed by the conserved phenylalanine or tryptophan, this likely results from a read error. This chain uses TRBV6-2 or TRBV6-3 with TRBJ2-1; 8 bases line up with TRBD2. Germline lookup yields CDR1 MNHEY and CDR2 SVGEGT. Trimming cost V 6 bases and J 0 bases; bases outside gene matches: 7. This CDR3 contains 16 residues. The CDR3 spells CASSPHSGNSYNEQFL. CDR3 DNA: TGTGCCAGCAGCCCACATAGCGGGAACTCCTACAATGAGCAGTTCCTC.

This clonotype was counted at least ten times. V gene TRBV25-1 combines with J gene TRBJ1-2; a weak D match, TRBD1 (6 bases). Trimming shortened V by 4 bases and J by 6 bases, and 12 bases separated the two germline ends. CDR3 length: 13 amino acids. Germline CDR1 is MGHDK and CDR2 is SYGVNS. CDR3 sequence reads: CASSAVDRHGYTF. The CDR3 bases are TGTGCCAGCAGTGCTGTTGACAGGCATGGCTACACCTTC.

In this sample, this clonotype turned up many times. This chain connects TRBV5-5 to TRBJ2-1; 8 nucleotides line up with TRBD2. The CDR3 spans 14 residues. Trimming took 4 bases from V and 5 from J; bases not matched to a gene: 5. CDR1 and CDR2 (germline): SGHKS, YYEKEE (reference sequence). CDR3 sequence: CASSPGGRDNEQFF. DNA for the CDR3: TGTGCCAGCAGCCCGGGGGGGCGGGACAATGAGCAGTTCTTC. The whole variable domain, filled in from reference TRBV5-5 and TRBJ2-1, reads DAGVTQSPTHLIKTRGQQVTLRCSPISGHKSVSWYQQVLGQGPQFIFQYYEKEERGRGNFPDRFSARQFPNYSSELNVNALLLGDSALYLCASSPGGRDNEQFFGPGTRLTVL.

Ten or more counts support this clonotype. The chain links TRBV28 to TRBJ2-3; D call uncertain. In germline, CDR1 is MDHEN, CDR2 SYDVKM. The CDR3 spans 14 residues. Trimming removed 6 bases at V and 1 base at J, with 11 bases between. The CDR3 DNA follows: TGTGCCAGCAGGCCGCTCCTCGGCACAGATACGCAGTATTTT. Translation gives CASRPLLGTDTQYF.

In the case of this clonotype: A read error may explain this, as a much larger clone is one base away. The V call is TRBV6-1, the J call TRBJ2-5; D is perhaps TRBD2 (5 bases). The CDR3 extends over 15 amino acids. The germline V gene encodes CDR1 MNHNS and CDR2 SASEGT. CDR3 loop: CASRPEQRSGETKYF. CDR3 DNA: TGTGCCAGCAGGCCCGAGCAGCGGTCAGGAGAGACCAAGTACTTC.

This clonotype was picked up many times. This chain uses TRBV7-9 with TRBJ1-1, with TRBD1 as a possible D gene (6 bases). Germline CDR1 is SEHNR and CDR2 is FQNEAQ (reference sequence). CDR3 length: 14 residues. V lost 2 bases and J 4 bases, leaving 11 bases between the germline ends. The chain's CDR3 is CASSLRGSATEAFF. The CDR3 DNA reads as TGTGCCAGCAGCTTAAGGGGGTCGGCCACTGAAGCTTTCTTT.

This clonotype was counted at least ten times. This chain links TRBV6-2 or TRBV6-3 with TRBJ1-1; D is unclear. There are 13 residues in the CDR3. Germline CDR1 is MNHEY and CDR2 is SVGEGT. V was clipped by 6 bases and J by 4 bases, with 12 bases between them. This chain's CDR3 is CASSLNSPTEAFF. CDR3 nucleotide sequence: TGTGCCAGCAGCCTAAATTCCCCCACTGAAGCTTTCTTT.

This clonotype was seen only a few times. Written as DNA, the CDR3 is TGTGCCAGCAGCTTAGGACGGCCTTCTGGGGCCAACGTCCTGACTTTC. Translation gives CASSLGRPSGANVLTF. The chain combines TRBV7-2 with TRBJ2-6, with D uncertain. The CDR3 sequence is 16 residues long. Germline V gene lookup returns CDR1 SGHTA and CDR2 FQGNSA. Between the trimmed V and J ends, which lost 1 base and 1 base, there was a span of 8 bases.